Listed here are 32 T cell receptor beta chains from one sample, sequenced in a study of spatial heterogeneity in lung cancer (dated by TCRdb to between 2018 and 2021). The method was 5' RACE. This sample was sequenced with a NextSeq 500. The public reads were reprocessed in TCRdb via fastp at Q25 and MiXCR, keeping in-frame beta chains. Here each entry gathers all rows of one CDR3 protein and keeps the most common genes and DNA. Within this sample are about 48,000 distinct CDR3 sequences, with under 6% of them counted one time only. Jointly, the top ten make up around 10% of the sample. The meaning of the sample's time point label: sample taken at primary tumor resection. TCR sequencing used whole RNA extracted from tumor and nontumor lung tissue, or from cryopreserved PBMC samples, without cell sorting. The sequences come from PBMCs, collected at surgery. The receptors derive from a male donor with early-stage non-small cell lung cancer.

Ten or more counts support this clonotype. This chain links TRBV7-9 with TRBJ1-2; a possible D gene is TRBD1 (6 bases). Germline V gives CDR1 SEHNR, CDR2 FQNEAQ (reference sequence). This CDR3 region has 14 residues. Trimming stripped 5 bases from V and 8 bases from J, with 18 bases between. CDR3 DNA sequence: TGTGCCAGCAGCCAATGGGACACCAGAGGGGGCTACACCTTC. Protein product: CASSQWDTRGGYTF.

This clonotype was recorded many times. V gene TRBV7-8 combines with J gene TRBJ2-5; D may correspond to TRBD1 or TRBD2 (5 bases each). Trimming stripped 5 bases from V and 1 base from J, with 11 bases between. CDR3 length: 14 residues. The V gene's germline CDR1 is SGHVS and CDR2 FQNEAQ. Here the CDR3 reads CASSGGGSQETQYF. The CDR3, as DNA: TGTGCCAGCAGCGGTGGGGGTAGCCAAGAGACCCAGTACTTC.

This clonotype has at least ten counts. DNA of the CDR3: TGCAGCGTTGATGAAGGGACAGGGTGGAACTATGGCTACACCTTC. This gives the protein CSVDEGTGWNYGYTF. This chain links TRBV29-1 with TRBJ1-2; 9 nucleotides match TRBD1. In germline, CDR1 is SQVTM, CDR2 ANQGSEA. Trimming at V came to 3 bases and at J to 2 bases, leaving 7 bases not matched to a gene. The CDR3 length is 15 residues.

This clonotype was observed at least ten times. The chain couples TRBV14 to TRBJ2-7; 8 nucleotides match TRBD1. Germline V gene data show CDR1 as SGHDN and CDR2 as FVKESK. The junction had 9 bases not matched to a gene; V was cut back by 4 bases and J by 1 base. The CDR3 consists of 16 residues. The CDR3 DNA reads as TGTGCCAGCAGCCCCCTGTCCCGGACAGGGTCCTACGAGCAGTACTTC. This translates into CASSPLSRTGSYEQYF.

This clonotype has a count of ten or more. The chain combines TRBV2 with TRBJ2-7; 8 positions match TRBD1. V lost 6 bases and J lost 0; bases outside the gene matches: 4. The CDR3 runs 14 residues. Germline V gives CDR1 SNHLY, CDR2 FYNNEI. The DNA for the CDR3 is TGTGCCAGCAGGGGGACAGGCAGCTCCTACGAGCAGTACTTC. Encoded protein: CASRGTGSSYEQYF.

Many counts were recorded for this clonotype. This chain connects TRBV2 to TRBJ1-6, with 9 bases identical to TRBD1. Germline CDR1 SNHLY, CDR2 FYNNEI. V shed 6 bases, J shed 10 bases, and the junction held 13 bases outside the gene matches. The CDR3 spans 16 residues. CDR3 amino acids: CASRSGTGTMESPLHF. Here the CDR3 DNA reads TGTGCCAGCAGGTCCGGGACAGGGACGATGGAATCACCCCTCCACTTT.

This clonotype was detected ten times or more. The J gene is TRBJ2-3, the V gene TRBV20-1, with 8 bases identical to TRBD2. V lost 6 bases, J lost 4 bases, and 9 bases stayed unmatched. This CDR3 is built from 14 residues. The V gene's germline CDR1 is DFQATT and CDR2 SNEGSKA (reference sequence). CDR3 protein: CSALSGSGADTQYF. In DNA, the CDR3 is TGCAGTGCCCTAAGCGGGAGTGGAGCAGATACGCAGTATTTT.

This clonotype has a count of ten or more. CDR3 DNA sequence: TGTGCCAGCAGCTTAGAAAGGGGGCTTACTGAAGCTTTCTTT. Its protein is CASSLERGLTEAFF. The chain uses TRBV7-2 and TRBJ1-1, with 7 bases matching TRBD1. The CDR3 extends over 14 amino acids. V shed 1 base and J 5 bases; nucleotides not matched to a gene: 4. The germline gives CDR1 SGHTA, CDR2 FQGNSA. The whole variable domain, filled in from reference TRBV7-2 and TRBJ1-1, reads GAGVSQSPSNKVTEKGKDVELRCDPISGHTALYWYRQSLGQGLEFLIYFQGNSAPDKSGLPSDRFSAERTGGSVSTLTIQRTQQEDSAVYLCASSLERGLTEAFFGQGTRLTVV.

This clonotype was observed at least ten times. The rearrangement joins TRBV2 to TRBJ2-6; no firm D call. Per the germline V gene, CDR1 is SNHLY and CDR2 is FYNNEI. The ends were cut back, 5 bases at V and 0 bases at J, with 5 bases in the middle. The CDR3 spans 14 residues. The CDR3 is CASSKASGANVLTF. The CDR3 DNA sequence: TGTGCCAGCAGTAAGGCCTCTGGGGCCAACGTCCTGACTTTC.

The chain combines TRBV3-1 with TRBJ1-2; D is uncertain. Between the trimmed V and J ends, which lost 3 bases and 2 bases, there was a span of 13 bases. The germline V gene has CDR1 LGHDT and CDR2 YNNKEL (reference sequence). The CDR3 is 15 amino acids. The CDR3 DNA is TGTGCCAGCAGCCACCTTAGTCAGACAAACTATGGCTACACCTTC. Protein sequence: CASSHLSQTNYGYTF.

This clonotype was observed many times. The chain uses TRBV29-1 and TRBJ2-4; D unresolved. V dropped 2 bases and J dropped 4 bases, with 12 bases sitting between them. The CDR3 runs to 14 residues. Germline values: CDR1 SQVTM, CDR2 ANQGSEA. The CDR3 bases are TGCAGCGTTGAATTCCCCGGACCTAAAAACATTCAGTACTTC. Translated, it gives CSVEFPGPKNIQYF.

In DNA, the CDR3 is TGTGCCAGCAGCTTAGCAGGCAGGGCCTACGAGCAGTACTTC. Its protein is CASSLAGRAYEQYF. The chain uses TRBV7-9 and TRBJ2-7; the D gene is possibly TRBD1 (5 bases). Deletions cut 0 bases from V and 2 bases from J, with 8 bases between. CDR1 is SEHNR and CDR2 is FQNEAQ in the germline V gene (reference sequence). The CDR3 length is 14 residues.

This clonotype showed up many times. The CDR3 region is CASSYRGGRSYEQYF. The CDR3 nucleotides are TGTGCCAGCAGTTATAGGGGGGGACGAAGCTACGAGCAGTACTTC. The rearrangement uses TRBV6-5 and TRBJ2-7, with TRBD2 as a possible D gene (7 bases). The CDR3 consists of 15 residues. Trimming stripped 3 bases from V and 3 bases from J, with 15 bases between. Germline assignment: CDR1 MNHEY and CDR2 SVGAGI.

The sample holds many counts of this clonotype. The chain joins TRBV2 to TRBJ2-5, with no clear D. Germline loops: CDR1 SNHLY, CDR2 FYNNEI. CDR3 length: 14 amino acids. V was clipped by 2 bases and J by 2 bases, with 9 bases between them. The CDR3 here is CASSEQRRQETQYF. CDR3 bases: TGTGCCAGCAGTGAACAGAGGAGACAAGAGACCCAGTACTTC.

This clonotype was picked up one time. The genes are TRBV10-3 and TRBJ2-1; 9 bases match TRBD2. CDR1 and CDR2 (germline): ENHRY, SYGVKD. With V trimmed by 3 bases and J by 7 bases, 4 bases remained unmatched. CDR3 length: 14 residues. CDR3 sequence: CAISELAGVNEQFF. The CDR3 DNA is TGTGCCATCAGTGAATTAGCGGGAGTGAATGAGCAGTTCTTC.

This clonotype was recorded many times. The rearrangement uses TRBV20-1 and TRBJ2-7; either TRBD1 or TRBD2 may fit D (5 bases each). Germline V CDR1 and CDR2: DFQATT, SNEGSKA (reference sequence). The CDR3 runs to 14 residues. Trimming shortened V by 0 bases and J by 4 bases, and 13 bases separated the two germline ends. In DNA form, the CDR3 reads TGCAGTGCTAGAGACAGGGAGTTCTTTTACGAGCAGTACTTC. Translated: CSARDREFFYEQYF.

This clonotype was detected ten times or more. The rearrangement uses TRBV4-1 and TRBJ2-1; TRBD2 matches 8 bases. From germline, CDR1 is MGHRA and CDR2 YSYEKL. The CDR3 has 18 residues. The V segment lost 0 bases and the J segment 5 bases; nucleotides outside the gene matches: 12. CDR3 in amino acids: CASSQDSVSAGGDNEQFF. The DNA for the CDR3 is TGCGCCAGCAGCCAAGATTCCGTCTCGGCGGGAGGCGACAATGAGCAGTTCTTC.

This clonotype has at least ten counts. The chain combines TRBV5-4 with TRBJ2-1; the match to TRBD1 covers 8 bases. CDR3 length equals 15 residues. Per germline, CDR1 SGHNT and CDR2 YYREEE (reference sequence). The junction had 6 bases not matched to a gene; V was cut back by 3 bases and J by 4 bases. For the CDR3, the DNA is TGTGCCAGCAGCTCGCGGGACAGGAGTTACAATGAGCAGTTCTTC. The encoded protein is CASSSRDRSYNEQFF.

By share, this clonotype ranks as medium-sized. This chain links TRBV7-8 with TRBJ2-2; D unclear. Trimming took 5 bases from V and 1 from J, leaving 14 bases between them. CDR3 length equals 16 residues. Per the germline V gene, CDR1 is SGHVS and CDR2 is FQNEAQ. This CDR3 reads CASSQERILNTGELFF. Written as DNA, the CDR3 is TGTGCCAGCAGCCAAGAGCGTATACTGAACACCGGGGAGCTGTTTTTT.

J is TRBJ2-1 and V is TRBV21-1; the DNA was not compared with TRBD1, the D call given in the table. TRBV21-1 is a pseudogene segment. The CDR3 has 16 residues. The CDR3 DNA reads as TGTGCCAGCAGCGAAGGGCGGAACAGGGCAAACAATGAGCAGTTCTTC. It codes for CASSEGRNRANNEQFF.

This clonotype was observed many times. The CDR3 here is CAGGTRRGNEQFF. The CDR3 DNA reads TGTGCCGGGGGGACTCGTAGGGGCAATGAGCAGTTCTTC. This chain links TRBV7-9 with TRBJ2-1; perhaps TRBD2 as D (6 bases). The CDR3 totals 13 residues. Trimming left V 11 bases short and J 6 bases short, with 17 bases between. Germline CDR1 SEHNR, CDR2 FQNEAQ (reference sequence).

Many counts were recorded for this clonotype. The rearrangement links TRBV30 to TRBJ1-5; possibly TRBD1 for D (6 bases). CDR1 is GTSNPN and CDR2 is SVGIG in the germline V gene (reference sequence). The CDR3 runs 14 residues. V lost 0 bases and J lost 4, with 10 bases in between. CDR3 protein: CAWSVQGGNQPQHF. CDR3 bases: TGTGCCTGGAGTGTACAGGGCGGGAATCAGCCCCAGCATTTT. Combining the CDR3 with reference TRBV30 and TRBJ1-5 gives the whole variable domain SQTIHQWPATLVQPVGSPLSLECTVEGTSNPNLYWYRQAAGRGLQLLFYSVGIGQISSEVPQNLSASRPQDRQFILSSKKLLLSDSGFYLCAWSVQGGNQPQHFGDGTRLSIL.

In this sample, this clonotype turned up many times. This chain connects TRBV5-1 to TRBJ2-2; 7 positions agree with TRBD1. CDR1 is SGHRS and CDR2 is YFSETQ in the germline V gene. CDR3 length: 14 amino acids. J gave up 6 bases and V 8 bases, and 10 bases lay outside the gene matches. The CDR3, as DNA: TGCGCCAGTATGACCGGGACAGTCCCCGGGGAGCTGTTTTTT. Its protein product is CASMTGTVPGELFF. Full variable domain (remainder filled in from reference TRBV5-1 and TRBJ2-2): KAGVTQTPRYLIKTRGQQVTLSCSPISGHRSVSWYQQTPGQGLQFLFEYFSETQRNKGNFPGRFSGRQFSNSRSEMNVSTLELGDSALYLCASMTGTVPGELFFGEGSRLTVL.

This clonotype was detected many times. V is TRBV28 and J is TRBJ1-2; D unclear. CDR1 and CDR2 (germline): MDHEN, SYDVKM. CDR3 size: 13 residues. V lost 6 bases and J lost 8, with 16 bases in between. The CDR3 DNA reads as TGTGCCAGCAGCTCTCCCTCGACAACAGGCTACACCTTC. Protein sequence: CASSSPSTTGYTF.

This clonotype was found many times. The chain carries TRBV2 and TRBJ1-5; D call uncertain. Deletions cut 0 bases from V and 0 bases from J, with 3 bases between. Germline V gives CDR1 SNHLY, CDR2 FYNNEI. The length of the CDR3 is 14 residues. The chain's CDR3 is CASSEAVSNQPQHF. In DNA, the CDR3 is TGTGCCAGCAGTGAAGCAGTTAGCAATCAGCCCCAGCATTTT.

This clonotype was seen repeatedly, ten times or more. The rearrangement links TRBV4-3 to TRBJ2-3, with D maybe TRBD2 (5 bases). V was clipped by 1 base and J by 3 bases, with 17 bases between them. The CDR3 runs 17 residues. Germline lookup yields CDR1 LGHNA and CDR2 YSLEER. Here the CDR3 reads CASSQGASRSDTDTQYF. CDR3 DNA: TGCGCCAGCAGCCAAGGGGCTAGCCGCTCGGATACAGATACGCAGTATTTT.

This clonotype was observed many times. The chain combines TRBV28 with TRBJ2-3; 7 bases fit TRBD1. The length of the CDR3 is 17 residues. Germline values: CDR1 MDHEN, CDR2 SYDVKM. The V and J ends lost 7 bases and 8 bases, in that order; junction bases with no gene match: 21. The CDR3 coding sequence is TGTGCCAGCAATAGACCCGACAGGGTGGGGGAGCATGGTACGCAGTATTTT. Its protein is CASNRPDRVGEHGTQYF.

This clonotype was counted ten times or more. The chain is built from TRBV5-1 and TRBJ2-2; 8 bases are shared with TRBD2. The CDR3 covers 15 residues. CDR1 is SGHRS, CDR2 YFSETQ, per germline. V dropped 4 bases and J dropped 3; count of bases not matched to a gene: 5. CDR3 amino acids: CASSITSGDTGELFF. CDR3 sequence (DNA): TGCGCCAGCAGCATAACTAGCGGTGACACCGGGGAGCTGTTTTTT.

CDR3 in DNA: TGTGCCAGCAGTGACCGGGAGGGCCGGGAGCAGTACTTC. This codes for CASSDREGREQYF. This rearrangement joins TRBV6-1 to TRBJ2-7; TRBD2 agrees at 8 bases. J was trimmed by 7 bases and V by 3 bases; bases with no gene match: 5. The CDR3 sequence is 13 residues long. Germline CDR1 reads MNHNS; CDR2 reads SASEGT.

This clonotype was found many times. The chain carries TRBV7-2 and TRBJ1-3; the D gene is possibly TRBD1 (6 bases). The CDR3 is 15 amino acids. Per germline, CDR1 SGHTA and CDR2 FQGNSA. V dropped 5 bases and J dropped 2 bases, with 13 bases sitting between them. The CDR3, as DNA: TGTGCCAGCAGCCTCCAAACAGGGACTGGAAACACCATATATTTT. This encodes CASSLQTGTGNTIYF.

This clonotype was observed at least ten times. The chain uses TRBV4-1 and TRBJ2-5, with TRBD2 identical over 12 bases. Germline loops: CDR1 MGHRA, CDR2 YSYEKL. The CDR3 totals 17 residues. V lost 4 bases and J lost 4; bases outside the gene matches: 10. CDR3 in amino acids: CASSRSTSGRGGETQYF. CDR3 DNA sequence: TGCGCCAGCAGCCGATCGACTAGCGGGAGAGGTGGAGAGACCCAGTACTTC.

This clonotype was counted many times. The V and J genes are TRBV4-3 and TRBJ1-5; no reliable D call. Germline V gene sequence: CDR1 LGHNA, CDR2 YSLEER. Trimming stripped 0 bases from V and 6 bases from J, with 9 bases between. The CDR3 contains 14 residues. CDR3 region: CASSQDSIVQPQHF. The CDR3 DNA is TGCGCCAGCAGCCAAGACAGTATAGTTCAGCCCCAGCATTTT.